The next 5 T cell receptor beta chains were all read from a single sample in a study of OX40 agonist ivuxolimab in advanced cancers. Here immunoSEQ multiplex PCR was the method, and the copy in TCRdb shows in-frame clones only, minus some. The table lists some 77,000 clones, roughly 84% of them singletons. Source: CD4+ or CD8+ T cells sorted from blood, taken in a trial of the OX40 agonist ivuxolimab. Receptor source: an adult with an advanced solid tumor such as melanoma, head and neck, liver or kidney cancer.

CDR3 loop: CSVEDSTSGSFYEQYF. The CDR3, as DNA: TGCAGCGTTGAGGATAGTACTAGCGGGAGTTTCTACGAGCAGTACTTC. The chain combines TRBV29-1 with TRBJ2-7, with 11 bases lining up with TRBD2. This CDR3 has 16 residues. V trimming: 3 bases; J trimming: 3 bases; junction bases outside the gene matches: 10. In germline, CDR1 is SQVTM, CDR2 ANQGSEA.

This clone appeared a single time. The chain is built from TRBV11-2 and TRBJ2-3; no firm D call. Trimming took off 3 bases at V and 3 bases at J, with 10 bases between the two ends. This CDR3 is built from 14 residues. Germline-derived CDR1 and CDR2 are SGHAT and FQNNGV. The CDR3 DNA reads TGTGCCAGCAGCTTTCCCCCCGAGACAGATACGCAGTATTTT. Its protein product is CASSFPPETDTQYF.

This chain connects TRBV11-1 to TRBJ2-7; D ambiguous. The germline gives CDR1 SGHAT, CDR2 FQDESV (reference sequence). Trimming took 2 bases from V and 5 from J, leaving 7 bases between them. There are 12 residues in the CDR3. The CDR3 sequence: CASSLHSDEQYF. CDR3 in DNA: TGTGCCAGCAGCTTACATTCGGACGAGCAGTACTTC.

V is TRBV10-3 and J is TRBJ2-1, with D perhaps TRBD1 or TRBD2 (5 bases each). From germline, CDR1 is ENHRY and CDR2 SYGVKD. The CDR3 length is 13 residues. V was pared by 5 bases and J by 7 bases, with 12 bases between. Written as DNA, the CDR3 is TGTGCCATCAGTAGGGACCAACTAAATGAGCAGTTCTTC. This codes for CAISRDQLNEQFF.

In its sample, this clone was seen once. The V gene is TRBV18, the J gene TRBJ2-5; D perhaps matches TRBD2 (5 bases). With 5 bases removed from V and 1 base from J, the gap between germline ends came to 11 bases. CDR3 length: 14 amino acids. In germline, CDR1 is KGHSH, CDR2 LQKENI. As DNA, the CDR3 is TGTGCCAGCTCAGAATCCGGGGTCCAAGAGACCCAGTACTTC. It is translated as CASSESGVQETQYF.